The sequence of this T cell receptor (beta chain) was determined in a study of cytomegalovirus exposure and HLA in healthy donors. Study results and limitations: Reported performance of the classifier showed diagnosis of cytomegalovirus status with high specificity and sensitivity. The study listed 164 cytomegalovirus-associated TCR beta chains.

This table comes from immunoSEQ multiplex PCR, and its TCRdb copy is limited to in-frame clones, with some not included. The sample lists about 240,000 clones, around 85% occurring once. The V gene's germline CDR1 is SGHRS and CDR2 YFSETQ. This CDR3 region has 16 residues. Trimming cost V 4 bases and J 1 base; bases outside gene matches: 7. While the first cohort had 700 or so subjects, the donors belonged to the separate validation cohort of about 110 subjects. A note on this clone: Its matching antigen is unknown.

This clonotype originated in a woman aged 25 to 45 in good health and CMV-seropositive. The specimen sequenced was PBMCs. J is TRBJ2-5 and V is TRBV5-1, with TRBD2 matching 10 bases. CDR3 residues: CASSLGLAVVQETQYF. In nucleotides, the CDR3 is TGCGCCAGCAGCCTTGGACTAGCGGTCGTCCAAGAGACCCAGTACTTC.